This is a list of T cell receptor beta chains from one sample in a study of Ad26.COV2.S vaccination and SARS-CoV-2 variants. Clones were read by immunoSEQ multiplex PCR, and TCRdb kept only the in-frame ones, dropping some. Of hundreds of thousands of clones listed, about nine tenths are singletons. This specimen was peripheral blood, taken in a trial of Ad26.COV2.S vaccine versus placebo. The receptors were gathered from a person between 18 and 65 years old who received the Ad26.COV2.S COVID-19 vaccine or a placebo. Both conserved end residues are part of each CDR3. A D gene is named only where the DNA matches it firmly. Part of the rows lack a size; the others show once, few, many or a class for expanded clones.

V gene	D gene	J gene	clone size	CDR3 DNA	CDR3 protein
TRBV11-2	.	TRBJ1-3	.	TGTGCCAGCAGCTTTAGAGATAGCTCTGGAAACACCATATATTTT	CASSFRDSSGNTIYF
TRBV29-1	.	TRBJ1-1	.	TGCAGCGTGACCTATATGTTGAGGGAAAATGCTGAAGCTTTCTTT	CSVTYMLRENAEAFF
TRBV30	.	TRBJ2-7	.	TGTGCCTGGAGTCGTGGCCAAACGAACGAGCAGTACTTC	CAWSRGQTNEQYF
TRBV4-1	.	TRBJ1-5	.	TGCGCCAGCAGCCAAATCGTAGGACAGCCCCAGCATTTT	CASSQIVGQPQHF
TRBV12-3/TRBV12-4	.	TRBJ1-3	.	TGTGCCAGCTCGAAGACCGAGGGGAACACCATATATTTT	CASSKTEGNTIYF
TRBV6-2/TRBV6-3	TRBD1	TRBJ2-7	.	TGTGCCAGCAGCCCACAGGGGGGCACCTACGAGCAGTACTTC	CASSPQGGTYEQYF
TRBV15	.	TRBJ2-1	.	TGTGCCACCAGCAGAGACCCAAGCTCCTACAATGAGCAGTTCTTC	CATSRDPSSYNEQFF
TRBV4-2	.	TRBJ2-4	.	TGTGCCAGCAGCCAAGAAGGAGGGATCGGGGGCGTCGGAAGGGTTCTGACCAAAAACATTCAGTACTTC	CASSQEGGIGGVGRVLTKNIQYF
TRBV7-9	TRBD2	TRBJ2-3	.	TGTGCCAGCAGCGGACTAGCGGGGGACATAGATACGCAGTATTTT	CASSGLAGDIDTQYF
TRBV27	TRBD1	TRBJ2-3	.	TGTGCCAGCAGTCGACGGACAGGGCCCCCAGATACGCAGTATTTT	CASSRRTGPPDTQYF
TRBV4-1	TRBD2	TRBJ2-1	.	TGCGCCAGCAGCCCCGGACTAGCTGTAGATGAGCAGTTCTTC	CASSPGLAVDEQFF
TRBV29-1	.	TRBJ1-5	.	TGCAGCGCCATAACAGGGTTAGGGAACCAGCCCCAGCATTTT	CSAITGLGNQPQHF
TRBV11-2	.	TRBJ2-1	.	TGTGCCAGCAGCCACCTTAGTTTCCTGAGCTCCTACAATGAGCAGTTCTTC	CASSHLSFLSSYNEQFF
TRBV14	TRBD1	TRBJ1-1	.	TGTGCCAGCAGCCAACCCACAGGGGGCACTGAAGCTTTCTTT	CASSQPTGGTEAFF
TRBV6-8	.	TRBJ1-6	.	TGTGCCAGCAGGGGATCACCCCTCCACTTT	CASRGSPLHF
TRBV30	.	TRBJ2-7	.	TGTGCCTGGAGTCCGGGACCTAACTCCTACGAGCAGTACTTC	CAWSPGPNSYEQYF
TRBV7-9	.	TRBJ2-2	.	TGTGCCAGCAGCCCGGGGGCGGGGGAGCTGTTTTTT	CASSPGAGELFF
TRBV27	TRBD1	TRBJ1-5	.	TGTGCCAGCAGTTTTTCGGGACAGGGGGAACAGCCCCAGCATTTT	CASSFSGQGEQPQHF
TRBV9	TRBD1	TRBJ1-5	.	TGTGCCAGCAGCGTAGACACAGGGGATCAGCCCCAGCATTTT	CASSVDTGDQPQHF
TRBV4-1	.	TRBJ1-1	.	TGCGCCAGCAGCCAAGAGGGAGGGGGGAGTCCGATGAACACTGAAGCTTTCTTT	CASSQEGGGSPMNTEAFF
TRBV18	TRBD2	TRBJ2-3	.	TGTGCCAGCTCACCAAACCCTACTAGCGGGGGGGCCCAAGATACGCAGTATTTT	CASSPNPTSGGAQDTQYF
TRBV27	.	TRBJ2-7	.	TGTGCCAGCAGCGTTGGGGGCCACGACTCCTACGAGCAGTACTTC	CASSVGGHDSYEQYF
TRBV18	TRBD1	TRBJ1-5	.	TGTGCCAGCTCACCGACAGGGAAGTTAGATCAGCCCCAGCATTTT	CASSPTGKLDQPQHF
TRBV6-2/TRBV6-3	.	TRBJ2-7	.	TGTGCCAGCAGTTACGGGGGCCCGTACGAGCAGTACTTC	CASSYGGPYEQYF
TRBV2	TRBD1	TRBJ1-2	.	TGTGCCAGCACGTGGACAGGGTTTCCCAATGGCTACACCTTC	CASTWTGFPNGYTF
TRBV3-1/TRBV3-2	.	TRBJ1-1	.	TGTGCCAGCAGCCAAGGAGTCCTGAACACTGAAGCTTTCTTT	CASSQGVLNTEAFF
TRBV6-4	.	TRBJ2-1	.	TGTGCCAGCAGTGACGTTTCGGGCGTCCCCTACAATGAGCAGTTCTTC	CASSDVSGVPYNEQFF
TRBV6-2/TRBV6-3	.	TRBJ1-2	.	TGTGCCAGCAGTAAGTCGGCGGTGGGGGCCGGCTACACCTTC	CASSKSAVGAGYTF
TRBV4-1	.	TRBJ2-2	.	TGCGCCAGCAGCCAAGTGGAACAAACACCGAACACCGGGGAGCTGTTTTTT	CASSQVEQTPNTGELFF
TRBV14	TRBD1	TRBJ2-5	.	TGTGCCAGCAGCCCTAGACAGGGTCGGGAGACCCAGTACTTC	CASSPRQGRETQYF
TRBV6-5	TRBD1	TRBJ2-7	.	TGTGCCAGCAGAAAGGACAGGGGAATTAGCTACGAGCAGTACTTC	CASRKDRGISYEQYF
TRBV6-6	.	TRBJ1-5	once	TGTGCCAGCAGTTACCAGGAAATGGTCGGCAATCAGCCCCAGCATTTT	CASSYQEMVGNQPQHF
TRBV5-6	.	TRBJ2-3	.	TGTGCCAGCAGCTCATACCTCGGTACGCAGTATTTT	CASSSYLGTQYF
TRBV25-1	.	TRBJ2-7	.	TGTGCCAGCAGTGAATACGGGGGTGGCGGTGCCCGCGAGCAGTACTTC	CASSEYGGGGAREQYF
TRBV19	.	TRBJ1-2	.	TGTGCCAGTATCCCCATCCCAGGCAGAGCTAACTATGGCTACACCTTC	CASIPIPGRANYGYTF
TRBV11-2	.	TRBJ2-7	.	TGTGCCAGCAGCCCACAGTCTAGCCCCGCTTCCTACGAGCAGTACTTC	CASSPQSSPASYEQYF
TRBV11-2	.	TRBJ2-5	once	TGTGCCAGCAGCTTGAGGGGTTTTTTGCGGGGGCTTCAAGAGACCCAGTACTTC	CASSLRGFLRGLQETQYF
TRBV4-3	.	TRBJ1-2	.	TGCGCCAGCAGCCCTAACGGGGGCGCAGGCTATGGCTACACCTTC	CASSPNGGAGYGYTF
TRBV7-8	TRBD1	TRBJ2-5	.	TGTGCCAGCAGCTTATATCCCAGGGGGAAAGAGACCCAGTACTTC	CASSLYPRGKETQYF
TRBV27	TRBD1	TRBJ1-2	.	TGTGCCAGCAGTCCTCAGGGACAGGGGGCTTTAAGTGGCTACACCTTC	CASSPQGQGALSGYTF
TRBV10-3	.	TRBJ2-3	once	TGTGCCCACGGTTCGAGCGGTTCTACCTCTAGCACAGATACGCAGTATTTT	CAHGSSGSTSSTDTQYF
TRBV2	TRBD1	TRBJ1-6	.	TGTGCCAGCAGCCCCGACAGGGGGCTATTACTGCAGAATTCACCCCTCCACTTT	CASSPDRGLLLQNSPLHF
TRBV6-2/TRBV6-3	TRBD2	TRBJ2-1	.	TGTGCCAGCAGTTACTCGGGAGCGGGGCGAACCCGGGGGAATGAGCAGTTCTTC	CASSYSGAGRTRGNEQFF
TRBV11-2	.	TRBJ1-2	.	TGTGCCAGCACCCCCAGGGGTTCTAACTATGGCTACACCTTC	CASTPRGSNYGYTF
TRBV7-8	.	TRBJ2-2	.	TGTGCCAGCAGCCCCAGATTAGCTACATACTCAACCGGGGAGCTGTTTTTT	CASSPRLATYSTGELFF
TRBV5-4	.	TRBJ1-2	.	TGTGCCAGCAGCCCCGGTGGTGGCTACACCTTC	CASSPGGGYTF
TRBV10-3	.	TRBJ2-6	.	TGTGCCATCTCCACGGGGGGCGGTGGGGCCAACGTCCTGACTTTC	CAISTGGGGANVLTF
TRBV7-2	.	TRBJ2-5	.	TGTGCCAGCAGCTCAGGGAGGTACCAAGAGACCCAGTACTTC	CASSSGRYQETQYF
TRBV30	.	TRBJ1-2	.	TGTGCCTGGAGTGTACGGACAGCGACGGGCAGGGTTAATGGCTACACCTTC	CAWSVRTATGRVNGYTF
TRBV6-6	.	TRBJ1-5	few	TGTGCCAGCAGTCCGCTAACAGGGAATCTAGGACAGCCCCAGCATTTT	CASSPLTGNLGQPQHF
TRBV27	.	TRBJ2-3	.	TGTGCCAGCAGTTTAATCTGGGGGGCAGATACGCAGTATTTT	CASSLIWGADTQYF
TRBV6-6	.	TRBJ1-5	.	TGTGCCAGCAAGAGGGGAGATCAGCCCCAGCATTTT	CASKRGDQPQHF
TRBV5-1	TRBD1	TRBJ2-6	.	TGCGCCAGCAGCTTGGAGGGGACAGTCAACTCGGGCTCTGGGGCCAACGTCCTGACTTTC	CASSLEGTVNSGSGANVLTF
TRBV7-9	.	TRBJ2-2	.	TGTGCCAGCAGCTTAGACAGGGCGCACACCGGGGAGCTGTTTTTT	CASSLDRAHTGELFF
TRBV5-8	TRBD1	TRBJ1-5	.	TGTGCCAGCACCCTTACATGGACAGGGAGCAATCAGCCCCAGCATTTT	CASTLTWTGSNQPQHF
TRBV5-8	TRBD1	TRBJ1-1	.	TGTGCCAGCATCGGACAGGGGAACACTGAAGCTTTCTTT	CASIGQGNTEAFF
TRBV5-1	TRBD2	TRBJ2-5	.	TGCGCCAGCAGCTACACTAGCGGGGAGGAGACCCAGTACTTC	CASSYTSGEETQYF
TRBV2	.	TRBJ2-1	once	TGTGCCAGCAGTGCACAGCAATACAATGAGCAGTTCTTC	CASSAQQYNEQFF
TRBV6-4	.	TRBJ1-2	.	TGTGCCAGTGGGGGGCTGCTTAACTATGGCTACACCTTC	CASGGLLNYGYTF